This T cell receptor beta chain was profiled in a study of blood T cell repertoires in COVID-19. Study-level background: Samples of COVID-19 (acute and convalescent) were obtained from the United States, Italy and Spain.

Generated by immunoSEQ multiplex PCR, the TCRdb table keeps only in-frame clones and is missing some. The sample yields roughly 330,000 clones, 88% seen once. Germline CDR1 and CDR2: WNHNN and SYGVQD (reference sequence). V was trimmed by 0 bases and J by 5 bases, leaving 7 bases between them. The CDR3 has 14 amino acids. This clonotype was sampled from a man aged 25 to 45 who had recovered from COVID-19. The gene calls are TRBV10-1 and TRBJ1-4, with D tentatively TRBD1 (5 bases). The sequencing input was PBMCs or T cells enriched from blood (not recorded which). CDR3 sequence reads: CASSESPGNEKLFF. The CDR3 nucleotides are TGCGCCAGCAGTGAGTCGCCAGGGAATGAAAAACTGTTTTTT.